One and the same sample provided the 25 T cell receptor beta chains below, sequenced in a study of blood T cell repertoires in COVID-19 (TCRdb year 2020). Libraries were built with the immunoSEQ multiplex PCR assay. The immuneACCESS repertoire file appears here via TCRdb, limited to in-frame rearrangements. These files lack a portion of the clones; in checked studies, under half of the deficit traces to unresolved V genes, and the cause of the others is not known. In all, the sample holds roughly 230,000 clones, and 84% of those were seen once. The ten most abundant clones make up about 10% of the sample. The sequenced material came from peripheral blood. The receptors stem from a woman of 80 years or more with COVID-19, enrolled during active disease.

The V gene is TRBV20-1, the J gene TRBJ1-2; no clear D. The CDR3 totals 14 residues. Trimming stripped 3 bases from V and 4 bases from J, with 15 bases between. Germline V gene sequence: CDR1 DFQATT, CDR2 SNEGSKA (reference sequence). In nucleotides, the CDR3 is TGCAGTGCTAGTGTGCCCGCTCCCAGCTATGGCTACACCTTC. It codes for CSASVPAPSYGYTF.

This chain connects TRBV5-4 to TRBJ1-1; 10 bases fit TRBD1. The V segment lost 4 bases and the J segment 3 bases; nucleotides outside the gene matches: 3. Germline V lookup: CDR1 SGHNT, CDR2 YYREEE (reference sequence). The CDR3 runs to 14 residues. The CDR3 nucleotides are TGTGCCAGCAGCCCGGGACAGGGGTACACTGAAGCTTTCTTT. This translates into CASSPGQGYTEAFF.

The V call is TRBV30, the J call TRBJ1-2, with 7 positions matching TRBD1. V shed 0 bases, J shed 4 bases, and the junction held 2 bases outside the gene matches. CDR3 size: 13 residues. Germline values: CDR1 GTSNPN, CDR2 SVGIG (reference sequence). Here the CDR3 DNA reads TGTGCCTGGAGTGTAAACAGGGGCTATGGCTACACCTTC. It codes for CAWSVNRGYGYTF.

The chain joins TRBV27 to TRBJ2-4; D gene ambiguous. This CDR3 region has 13 residues. V was trimmed by 7 bases and J by 6 bases, leaving 13 bases between them. Germline V gene data show CDR1 as MNHEY and CDR2 as SMNVEV (reference sequence). For the CDR3, the DNA is TGTGCCAGCATCGCCGGTGGTCTAAACATTCAGTACTTC. This sequence encodes CASIAGGLNIQYF.

The genes are TRBV9 and TRBJ2-2; tentatively, D is TRBD2 (5 bases). The CDR3 length is 13 residues. The V end lost 3 bases, the J end lost 8 bases, and 11 bases lay between the germline ends. Germline CDR1 and CDR2: SGDLS and YYNGEE. CDR3 bases: TGTGCCAGCAGCGGGCTTGAGGGAGGGGAGCTGTTTTTT. It translates to CASSGLEGGELFF.

This clone was seen once. The chain joins TRBV28 to TRBJ2-5, with TRBD2 identical over 7 bases. The CDR3 is made up of 14 amino acids. Germline V gives CDR1 MDHEN, CDR2 SYDVKM. Trimming cost V 9 bases and J 4 bases; bases outside gene matches: 11. This CDR3 reads CARRGRGEGETQYF. CDR3 DNA sequence: TGTGCCAGACGTGGGAGGGGAGAGGGAGAGACCCAGTACTTC.

This sequence joins TRBV19 and TRBJ1-1, with D possibly being TRBD1 (5 bases). V lost 5 bases and J 1 base, leaving 8 bases between the germline ends. In germline, CDR1 is LNHDA, CDR2 SQIVND (reference sequence). CDR3 length: 13 amino acids. CDR3 region: CASSWGGNTEAFF. The CDR3 DNA follows: TGTGCCAGTAGTTGGGGGGGGAACACTGAAGCTTTCTTT.

V gene TRBV24-1 combines with J gene TRBJ2-1; TRBD2 aligns across 13 bases. This CDR3 comprises 17 residues. The V and J ends lost 4 bases and 9 bases, in that order; junction bases with no gene match: 11. Germline V gene sequence: CDR1 KGHDR, CDR2 SFDVKD. The CDR3 is CATSEPGLAGASGEQFF. The CDR3 DNA is TGTGCCACCAGTGAACCTGGACTAGCGGGGGCTTCGGGTGAGCAGTTCTTC.

V usage is TRBV5-6 and J usage is TRBJ2-7; D might be TRBD1 (6 bases). The germline V gene has CDR1 SGHDT and CDR2 YYEEEE. The CDR3 extends over 11 amino acids. The CDR3 region is CASSYRTDTHV. The CDR3 DNA sequence: TGTGCCAGCAGTTACCGGACAGACACCCACGTC.

This rearrangement joins TRBV7-8 to TRBJ2-5; D is possibly TRBD1 (6 bases). V gave up 6 bases and J gave up 4 bases, with 18 bases separating them. This CDR3 region has 15 residues. The germline CDR1 and CDR2 sequences are SGHVS and FQNEAQ. CDR3 sequence reads: CASRPTGQLAETQYF. In nucleotides, the CDR3 is TGTGCCAGCAGACCTACGGGACAACTCGCAGAGACCCAGTACTTC.

The rearrangement links TRBV15 to TRBJ1-2, with D possibly matching TRBD1 (5 bases). This CDR3 has 14 residues. The V end lost 3 bases, the J end lost 4 bases, and 12 bases lay between the germline ends. Germline CDR1 reads LNHNV; CDR2 reads YYDKDF (reference sequence). CDR3 sequence reads: CATSRGPGIYGYTF. CDR3 coding DNA: TGTGCCACCAGCAGGGGGCCTGGGATCTATGGCTACACCTTC.

This chain links TRBV6-5 with TRBJ1-5; D not certain. Germline V gene sequence: CDR1 MNHEY, CDR2 SVGAGI. This CDR3 is 14 amino acids long. Trimming shortened V by 6 bases and J by 0 bases, and 9 bases separated the two germline ends. CDR3 region: CASSRGISNQPQHF. The CDR3 DNA follows: TGTGCCAGCAGCCGCGGGATTAGCAATCAGCCCCAGCATTTT.

About this clone itself: At one end the junction does not follow the germline gene, possibly because of a read error. The sample holds other DNA sequences that translate to the same CDR3. The genes are TRBV5-1 and TRBJ1-5, with 9 bases that match TRBD1. This CDR3 is built from 16 residues. Germline CDR1 is SGHRS and CDR2 is YFSETQ. The CDR3 reads CASSLGTGALNQPQHF. The DNA for the CDR3 is TGCGCCAGCAGCTTGGGGACAGGGGCTCTCAATCAACCCCAGCATTTT.

This clone has a single count. The rearrangement joins TRBV6-1 to TRBJ2-1, with D maybe TRBD1 (6 bases). V gave up 3 bases and J gave up 5 bases, with 8 bases separating them. In germline, CDR1 is MNHNS, CDR2 SASEGT. This CDR3 has 13 residues. DNA of the CDR3: TGTGCCAGCAGTGAGGACAGAGACAATGAGCAGTTCTTC. It yields the protein CASSEDRDNEQFF.

This rearrangement joins TRBV9 to TRBJ1-6; possibly TRBD1 for D (5 bases). V lost 0 bases, J lost 10 bases, and 17 bases lay in between. CDR3 length equals 16 residues. Germline lookup yields CDR1 SGDLS and CDR2 YYNGEE. The CDR3: CASSVGAGQVGSPLHF. The CDR3 DNA reads TGTGCCAGCAGCGTAGGAGCAGGGCAGGTTGGATCACCCCTCCACTTT.

The rearrangement uses TRBV5-6 and TRBJ1-1, with TRBD1 matching over 9 bases. Looked up from germline, CDR1 is SGHDT and CDR2 is YYEEEE. The CDR3 consists of 15 residues. The junction had 4 bases not matched to a gene; V was cut back by 4 bases and J by 0 bases. CDR3 protein: CASSRDRVMNTEAFF. CDR3 bases: TGTGCCAGCAGCCGGGACAGGGTTATGAACACTGAAGCTTTCTTT.

This sequence joins TRBV7-2 and TRBJ1-3; 7 bases match TRBD1. Trimming removed 7 bases from V and 4 bases from J; junction bases left unmatched: 4. Germline CDR1 SGHTA, CDR2 FQGNSA. This CDR3 has 13 residues. CDR3 sequence (DNA): TGTGCCAGCACTAGGGGGCTCGGAAACACCATATATTTT. Amino acid sequence: CASTRGLGNTIYF.

V is TRBV3-1 (or the pseudogene TRBV3-2) and J is TRBJ2-4, with 9 bases fitting TRBD2. CDR1 is LGHDT and CDR2 is YNNKEL in the germline V gene (reference sequence). The CDR3 runs to 16 residues. The junction had 10 bases not matched to a gene; V was cut back by 3 bases and J by 7 bases. The DNA for the CDR3 is TGTGCCAGCAGCCACCGGGTAGCGGGGGCCCGGAACATTCAGTACTTC. As protein: CASSHRVAGARNIQYF.

The chain couples TRBV28 to TRBJ1-2; D may be TRBD1 (6 bases). The germline V gene encodes CDR1 MDHEN and CDR2 SYDVKM. Trimming cost V 6 bases and J 3 bases, with 14 bases left between them. The CDR3 extends over 14 amino acids. The CDR3 loop is CASRVGTLHYGYTF. CDR3 DNA: TGTGCCAGCAGAGTCGGGACACTTCACTATGGCTACACCTTC.

The J gene is TRBJ2-7, the V gene TRBV5-6, with a possible D match to TRBD1 (6 bases). V dropped 7 bases and J dropped 3 bases, with 14 bases sitting between them. CDR3 size: 13 residues. CDR1 and CDR2 from the germline V gene are SGHDT and YYEEEE. The DNA for the CDR3 is TGTGCCAGCTACAATACAGGGAGCTACGAGCAGTACTTC. Residues: CASYNTGSYEQYF. Combining the CDR3 with reference TRBV5-6 and TRBJ2-7 gives the whole variable domain DAGVTQSPTHLIKTRGQQVTLRCSPKSGHDTVSWYQQALGQGPQFIFQYYEEEERQRGNFPDRFSGHQFPNYSSELNVNALLLGDSALYLCASYNTGSYEQYFGPGTRLTVT.

V is TRBV5-1 and J is TRBJ2-1, with D perhaps TRBD2 (6 bases). The CDR3 has 15 amino acids. The germline V gene has CDR1 SGHRS and CDR2 YFSETQ. V was shortened by 0 bases and J by 10 bases, with 17 bases between the two germline ends. The CDR3 region has the DNA TGCGCCAGCAGCTTGGGCCCCGGAGGGAACGGAGAGCAGTTCTTC. The encoded protein is CASSLGPGGNGEQFF. Full variable domain (outside the CDR3, taken from reference TRBV5-1 and TRBJ2-1): KAGVTQTPRYLIKTRGQQVTLSCSPISGHRSVSWYQQTPGQGLQFLFEYFSETQRNKGNFPGRFSGRQFSNSRSEMNVSTLELGDSALYLCASSLGPGGNGEQFFGPGTRLTVL.

The gene calls are TRBV6-6 and TRBJ1-3, with 11 bases lining up with TRBD1. Germline CDR1 reads MNHNY; CDR2 reads SVGAGI (reference sequence). V lost 5 bases, J lost 4 bases, and 10 bases stayed unmatched. The CDR3 is made up of 17 amino acids. CDR3 nucleotide sequence: TGTGCCAGCAGTCCCGCCGGGACAGGGGGGATAGGAAACACCATATATTTT. It yields the protein CASSPAGTGGIGNTIYF.

The chain has TRBV5-1 and TRBJ1-2; 7 nucleotides match TRBD1. The CDR3 covers 15 residues. CDR1 and CDR2 from the germline V gene are SGHRS and YFSETQ. The ends lost 2 bases at V and 2 bases at J; junction bases unmatched: 6. The CDR3 sequence is CASSLDRAGNYGYTF. For the CDR3, the DNA is TGCGCCAGCAGCTTAGACAGGGCTGGGAACTATGGCTACACCTTC.

CDR3 protein: CASSSTGGTYNEQFF. In nucleotides, the CDR3 is TGCGCCAGCAGCTCAACAGGGGGGACCTACAATGAGCAGTTCTTC. V and J are TRBV5-1 and TRBJ2-1; 8 bases fit TRBD1. The germline V gene encodes CDR1 SGHRS and CDR2 YFSETQ. J gave up 2 bases and V 3 bases, and 4 bases lay outside the gene matches. This CDR3 comprises 15 residues.

This rearrangement joins TRBV6-1 to TRBJ1-2; TRBD1 matches at 8 bases. CDR1 and CDR2 from the germline V gene are MNHNS and SASEGT. The CDR3 is made up of 15 amino acids. After removal of 0 bases from V and 4 bases from J, the junction contained 4 bases not matched to a gene. CDR3 region: CASSEAIQGGYGYTF. Here the CDR3 DNA reads TGTGCCAGCAGTGAAGCAATACAGGGGGGCTATGGCTACACCTTC.